This TCR beta chain was documented in a study of human T cells and chemical hapten exposure. As for the study in general: The study sensitized with 2% DPC on a 2 cm by 2 cm patch of upper inner arm skin. Mostly female, the patients presented with alopecia areata, totalis or universalis. Notes on the study in general: In comparison with controls, expanded TCRs gave rise to a significantly larger number of large CDR3 similarity clusters.

Individual cDNA molecules (in the library) carried attached unique molecular identifiers. A single record per CDR3 protein comes from TCRdb applying MiXCR to the RACE reads. This sample yields about 140,000 distinct CDR3 sequences, of which 12% are seen a single time; more than 1.1% belongs to the top ten. This clonotype showed up many times. The antigen is unknown. Time point defined: patch test 2, 6 weeks after DPC sensitization. As to treatment: therapeutic diphenylcyclopropenone sensitization with weekly scalp DPC. The length of the CDR3 is 19 residues. V lost 3 bases and J lost 1; bases outside the gene matches: 14.

This chain uses TRBV12-3 or TRBV12-4 with TRBJ2-3, with 9 positions matching TRBD2. The specimen was whole blood, collected in connection with sensitization to the hapten diphenylcyclopropenone (DPC). The TCR was taken from a woman in her fifties or sixties with alopecia areata. Some clones in this sample may be carry-over from other donors' samples. CDR3 nucleotides: TGTGCCAGCAGTTTCACCAACTATCCTAGCGGGGTTGGCACAGATACGCAGTATTTT. This codes for CASSFTNYPSGVGTDTQYF.